The source of this T cell receptor beta chain is a study of T cell responses to AZD1222 COVID-19 vaccine. Findings of the study overall: Elevations in Spike-specific TCR breadth and depth followed administration of two AZD1222 doses. The donors showed a predominance of white British ancestry and of females, with possible underestimation of clonal diversity. Just a handful of AZD1222 recipients were seropositive at baseline.

Germline V gene lookup returns CDR1 SGHRS and CDR2 YFSETQ. The CDR3 sequence is 14 residues long. Trimming pared 3 bases from V and 7 bases from J, leaving 17 bases between. Comments on this clone: Its antigen is unidentified.

The assay was immunoSEQ multiplex PCR, and TCRdb's table has in-frame clones only and misses some. The sample contains 120,000 or so clones, about 89% of which appear only once. The sample here was peripheral blood, taken on day 0 of AZD1222 vaccination. The rearrangement links TRBV5-1 to TRBJ2-7; D is possibly TRBD2 (6 bases). This TCR was sampled from an adult in good health. The CDR3 spells CASSWGGTSGEQYF. The CDR3 DNA reads as TGCGCCAGCAGCTGGGGAGGAACCTCGGGGGAGCAGTACTTC.